This T cell receptor (beta chain) appears in the sequencing data of a study of T cells after yellow fever vaccination. The 5'RACE template-switching step produced TCR cDNA and added a universal primer site and UMIs. Using its own MiXCR run on the 5' RACE reads, TCRdb lists one record per CDR3 protein. The data contain around 140,000 distinct CDR3 sequences, less than 9.5% of them singletons. The ends were cut back, 6 bases at V and 4 bases at J, with 10 bases in the middle. The CDR3 sequence is 12 residues long. In germline, CDR1 is SQVTM, CDR2 ANQGSEA. The sample here was CD4+ T cells sorted from PBMCs, taken 5 days after the yellow fever booster vaccination. The sequence derives from a man between 25 and 39 years old who received the YFV17D yellow fever vaccine. V is TRBV29-1 and J is TRBJ1-3, with no clear D. This chain's CDR3 is CSVRTAGNTIYF. For the CDR3, the DNA is TGCAGCGTACGGACGGCCGGAAACACCATATATTTT.